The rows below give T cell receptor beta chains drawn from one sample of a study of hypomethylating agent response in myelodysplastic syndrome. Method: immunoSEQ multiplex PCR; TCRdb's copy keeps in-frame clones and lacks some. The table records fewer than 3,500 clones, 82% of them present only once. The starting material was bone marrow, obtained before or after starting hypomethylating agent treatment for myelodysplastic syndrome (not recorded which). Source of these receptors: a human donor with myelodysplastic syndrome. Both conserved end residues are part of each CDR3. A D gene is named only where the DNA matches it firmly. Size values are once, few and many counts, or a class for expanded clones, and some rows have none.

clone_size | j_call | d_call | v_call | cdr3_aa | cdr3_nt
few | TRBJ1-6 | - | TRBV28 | CASSSRRTNSPLHF | TGTGCCAGCAGTAGTCGCCGGACTAATTCACCCCTCCACTTT
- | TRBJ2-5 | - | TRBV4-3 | CASSQDGGGETQYF | TGCGCCAGCAGCCAAGATGGAGGGGGAGAGACCCAGTACTTC
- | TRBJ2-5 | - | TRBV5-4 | CASSLDELTETQYF | TGTGCCAGCAGCTTGGATGAACTGACGGAGACCCAGTACTTC
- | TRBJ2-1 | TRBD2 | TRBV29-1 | CSVSYGERGQFF | TGCAGCGTTTCCTATGGTGAGCGGGGGCAGTTCTTC
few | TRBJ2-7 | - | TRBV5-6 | CASSDIRGGSSYEQYF | TGTGCCAGCAGCGACATACGGGGCGGGTCCTCCTACGAGCAGTACTTC
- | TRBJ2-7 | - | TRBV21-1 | CASSRGTGVFYEQYF | TGTGCCAGCAGCCGTGGGACAGGGGTCTTCTACGAGCAGTACTTC
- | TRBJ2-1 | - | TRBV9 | CASADPYGEEQFF | TGTGCCAGCGCCGACCCCTATGGCGAGGAGCAGTTCTTC
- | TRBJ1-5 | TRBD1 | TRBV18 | CASSSGQGSNQPQHF | TGTGCCAGCTCGTCGGGACAGGGGAGCAATCAGCCCCAGCATTTT
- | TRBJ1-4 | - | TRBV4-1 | CASSQQQGSTNEKLFF | TGCGCCAGCAGCCAACAACAGGGCTCGACTAATGAAAAACTGTTTTTT
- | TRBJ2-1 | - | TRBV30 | CAWRRGVNNEQFF | TGTGCCTGGAGAAGGGGGGTTAACAATGAGCAGTTCTTC
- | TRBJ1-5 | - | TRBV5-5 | CASSQDIGDNQPQHF | TGCGCCAGCAGCCAAGATATAGGGGACAATCAGCCCCAGCATTTT
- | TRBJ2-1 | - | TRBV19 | CASSRGFSSYNEQFF | TGTGCCAGTAGTAGGGGGTTCTCGTCCTACAATGAGCAGTTCTTC
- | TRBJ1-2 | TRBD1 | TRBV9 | CASSGTGTGTYGYTF | TGTGCCAGCAGCGGCACCGGGACAGGGACCTATGGCTACACCTTC
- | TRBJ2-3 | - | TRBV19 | CASNGPSTDTQYF | TGTGCCAGTAACGGGCCTTCCACAGATACGCAGTATTTT
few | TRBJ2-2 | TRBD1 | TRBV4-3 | CASSPSGTGTGELFF | TGCGCCAGCAGCCCCAGTGGGACAGGGACCGGGGAGCTGTTTTTT
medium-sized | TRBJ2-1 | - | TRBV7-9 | CASSPGPGSYNEQFF | TGTGCCAGCAGCCCGGGGCCGGGGTCCTACAATGAGCAGTTCTTC
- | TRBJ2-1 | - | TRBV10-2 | CASSETPYNEQFF | TGCGCCAGCAGTGAAACACCGTACAATGAGCAGTTCTTC
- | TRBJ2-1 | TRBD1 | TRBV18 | CASSTGQAYLNEQFF | TGTGCCAGCTCAACGGGACAGGCCTACCTCAATGAGCAGTTCTTC
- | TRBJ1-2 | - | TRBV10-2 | CASSDWGNYGYTF | TGCGCCAGCAGTGATTGGGGGAACTATGGCTACACCTTC
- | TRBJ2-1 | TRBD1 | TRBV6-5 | CASSLGQDYNEQFF | TGTGCCAGCAGTCTCGGACAGGACTACAATGAGCAGTTCTTC
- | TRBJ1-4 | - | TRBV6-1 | CASSDWVGQKLFF | TGTGCCAGCAGTGATTGGGTCGGTCAAAAACTGTTTTTT
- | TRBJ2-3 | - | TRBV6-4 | CASSDGGGEQYF | TGTGCCAGCAGTGACGGAGGGGGAGAGCAGTATTTT
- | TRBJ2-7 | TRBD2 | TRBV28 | CASAPGGNYEQYF | TGTGCCAGTGCCCCCGGGGGGAACTACGAGCAGTACTTC
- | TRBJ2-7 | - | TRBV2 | CASLSTGGLEQYF | TGTGCCAGCCTGTCAACAGGAGGGCTTGAGCAGTACTTC
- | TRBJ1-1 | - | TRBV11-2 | CASSLGQKNTEAFF | TGTGCCAGCAGCTTAGGACAGAAGAACACTGAAGCTTTCTTT
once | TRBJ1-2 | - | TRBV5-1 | CASSPPGTYGYTF | TGCGCCAGCAGCCCCCCGGGGACTTATGGCTACACCTTC
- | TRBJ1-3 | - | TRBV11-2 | CASSRDIRYTIYF | TGTGCCAGCAGCCGGGACATCCGTTACACCATATATTTT
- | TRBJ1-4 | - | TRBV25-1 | CASSRGTNEKLFF | TGTGCCAGCAGCAGGGGTACTAATGAAAAACTGTTTTTT
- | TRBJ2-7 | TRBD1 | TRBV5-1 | CASSRTGEIYEQYF | TGCGCCAGCAGCCGGACAGGAGAAATTTACGAGCAGTACTTC
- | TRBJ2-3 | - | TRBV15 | CATSFRDTDTQYF | TGTGCCACCAGCTTTCGTGACACAGATACGCAGTATTTT
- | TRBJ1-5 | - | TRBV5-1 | CASSLSPLLPQHF | TGCGCCAGCAGCTTGTCTCCTCTTCTACCCCAGCATTTT
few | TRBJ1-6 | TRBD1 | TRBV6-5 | CASSRTGGNSPLHF | TGTGCCAGCAGTAGGACAGGAGGAAATTCACCCCTCCACTTT
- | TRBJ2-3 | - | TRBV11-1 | CASSGGALVLDTQYF | TGTGCCAGCAGCGGGGGGGCTCTGGTCTTGGATACGCAGTATTTT